This TCR beta chain was documented in a study of OX40 agonist ivuxolimab in advanced cancers. Profiling relied on immunoSEQ multiplex PCR, and the TCRdb table lists in-frame clones only, not all of them. The sample carries tens of thousands of clones, approximately 82% recorded once. This TCR was sampled from an adult with an advanced solid tumor such as melanoma, head and neck, liver or kidney cancer. This specimen consisted of CD4+ or CD8+ T cells sorted from blood, obtained in a trial of the OX40 agonist ivuxolimab.

In DNA form, the CDR3 reads TGTGCCAGCAGCTTTGGGTTCCCGCAGTACTTC. It encodes CASSFGFPQYF. The rearrangement joins TRBV7-2 to TRBJ2-7, with D unresolved. Trimming took off 3 bases at V and 9 bases at J, with 9 bases between the two ends. Germline V gene data show CDR1 as SGHTA and CDR2 as FQGNSA. The CDR3 length is 11 residues.